This T cell receptor beta chain was profiled in a study of blood T cell repertoires in COVID-19. About the study: T cells, B-cell-depleted T cells, or PBMCs supplied cDNA or gDNA.

Measured with immunoSEQ multiplex PCR; TCRdb has only the in-frame clones, and not every one. In the table there are approximately 170,000 clones, 80% of which are singletons. Recovery meant two consecutive negative NP/OP PCR tests, professional clearance, or resolved symptoms. Germline CDR1 is LGHDT and CDR2 is YNNKEL (reference sequence). Between the trimmed V and J ends, which lost 4 bases and 1 base, there was a span of 19 bases. The CDR3 loop spans 17 amino acids. The origin of this receptor is a middle-aged man who had recovered from COVID-19. The chain joins TRBV3-1 (or the pseudogene TRBV3-2) to TRBJ2-5, with TRBD2 as a possible D gene (5 bases). The sample taken for sequencing was PBMCs or T cells enriched from blood (not recorded which). CDR3 coding DNA: TGTGCCAGCAGCCGACCCTTCCGGGAAGGTGGCCAAGAGACCCAGTACTTC. Protein sequence: CASSRPFREGGQETQYF.